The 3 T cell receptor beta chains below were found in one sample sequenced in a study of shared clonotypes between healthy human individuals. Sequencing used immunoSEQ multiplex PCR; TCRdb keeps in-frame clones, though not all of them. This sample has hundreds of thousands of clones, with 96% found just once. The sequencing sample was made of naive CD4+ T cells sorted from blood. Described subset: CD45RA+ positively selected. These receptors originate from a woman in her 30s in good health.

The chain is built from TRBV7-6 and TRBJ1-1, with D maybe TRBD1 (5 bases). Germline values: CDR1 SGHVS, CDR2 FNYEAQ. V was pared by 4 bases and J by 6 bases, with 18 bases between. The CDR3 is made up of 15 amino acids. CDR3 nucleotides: TGTGCCAGCAGCTCCTTATCGGGCAGGGAGGCTGAAGCTTTCTTT. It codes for CASSSLSGREAEAFF.

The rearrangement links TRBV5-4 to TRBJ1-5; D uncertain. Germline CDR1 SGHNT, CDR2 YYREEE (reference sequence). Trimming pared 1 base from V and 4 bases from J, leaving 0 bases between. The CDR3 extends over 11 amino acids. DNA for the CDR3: TGTGCCAGCAGCTTGAATCAGCCCCAGCATTTT. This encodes CASSLNQPQHF.

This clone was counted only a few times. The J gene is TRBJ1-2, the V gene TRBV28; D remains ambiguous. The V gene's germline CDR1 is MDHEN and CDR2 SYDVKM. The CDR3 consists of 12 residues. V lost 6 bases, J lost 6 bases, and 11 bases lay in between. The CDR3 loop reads CASRSERDGYTF. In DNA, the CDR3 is TGTGCCAGCAGGTCAGAGAGAGATGGCTACACCTTC.